Presented here are 23 T cell receptor beta chains from one specimen sequenced in a study of blood T cell repertoires in COVID-19 (dated by TCRdb to 2020 to 2022). The receptor library was made with the immunoSEQ multiplex PCR assay. TCRdb stores this immuneACCESS table with in-frame sequences only. Part of the clones is absent; in the studies checked, under half of the shortfall reflects unresolved V genes, and no reason is known for the rest. The sample table holds 110,000 to 150,000 clones, of which about 88% were seen once. Clones ranked in the top ten supply around 5% of the sample. Sequencing input: peripheral blood. The receptors were gathered from a human donor in a cohort sampled during active COVID-19.

The V gene is TRBV5-5, the J gene TRBJ1-3, with D unclear. This CDR3 has 14 amino acids. Between the trimmed V and J ends, which lost 3 bases and 0 bases, there was a span of 7 bases. Germline V gene sequence: CDR1 SGHKS, CDR2 YYEKEE (reference sequence). The CDR3 sequence is CASSSHNSGNTIYF. CDR3 nucleotides: TGTGCCAGCAGCTCGCACAACTCTGGAAACACCATATATTTT.

The chain employs TRBV19 and TRBJ2-1; 8 bases line up with TRBD2. This CDR3 has 16 residues. Looked up from germline, CDR1 is LNHDA and CDR2 is SQIVND (reference sequence). V shed 3 bases, J shed 3 bases, and the junction held 7 bases outside the gene matches. CDR3 region: CASSMRAGGRYNEQFF. The CDR3 DNA follows: TGTGCCAGTAGTATGCGTGCGGGAGGACGCTACAATGAGCAGTTCTTC.

This chain uses TRBV5-1 with TRBJ2-5; D is unclear. Germline lookup yields CDR1 SGHRS and CDR2 YFSETQ. This CDR3 comprises 11 residues. V was cut by 5 bases and J by 3 bases, with 5 bases left in between. CDR3 protein: CASRAEETQYF. CDR3 nucleotide sequence: TGCGCCAGCAGAGCTGAAGAGACCCAGTACTTC. The full variable domain, in which reference TRBV5-1 and TRBJ2-5 provide the parts outside the CDR3, is KAGVTQTPRYLIKTRGQQVTLSCSPISGHRSVSWYQQTPGQGLQFLFEYFSETQRNKGNFPGRFSGRQFSNSRSEMNVSTLELGDSALYLCASRAEETQYFGPGTRLLVL.

The chain carries TRBV5-1 and TRBJ1-1; D call uncertain. CDR3 length: 13 residues. From germline, CDR1 is SGHRS and CDR2 YFSETQ. The ends were cut back, 5 bases at V and 3 bases at J, with 11 bases in the middle. CDR3 coding DNA: TGCGCCAGCAGAGATCAGGTAGACACTGAAGCTTTCTTT. It codes for CASRDQVDTEAFF.

This chain joins TRBV7-3 and TRBJ2-2; D may be TRBD2 (5 bases). Germline-derived CDR1 and CDR2 are SGHTA and FQGTGA. This CDR3 contains 14 residues. Trimming removed 2 bases from V and 4 bases from J, with 8 bases in between. CDR3 DNA: TGTGCCAGCAGCTTAGTGGGGAGCACCGGGGAGCTGTTTTTT. Translating gives CASSLVGSTGELFF.

A single count supports this clone. The chain employs TRBV29-1 and TRBJ2-3; D is possibly TRBD1 (6 bases). The CDR3 loop spans 14 amino acids. V shed 3 bases and J shed 3 bases, with 13 bases lying between them. Germline CDR1 is SQVTM and CDR2 is ANQGSEA. This chain's CDR3 is CSVDGQGLTDTQYF. The CDR3 nucleotides read TGCAGCGTTGACGGTCAGGGGCTGACAGATACGCAGTATTTT.

The chain carries TRBV10-3 and TRBJ2-5; 11 nucleotides match TRBD2. The CDR3 length is 15 residues. CDR1 is ENHRY and CDR2 is SYGVKD in the germline V gene. V shed 3 bases, J shed 5 bases, and the junction held 5 bases outside the gene matches. For the CDR3, the DNA is TGTGCCATCAGTGATTTAGCGGGGGGGCGGGAGACCCAGTACTTC. It specifies CAISDLAGGRETQYF.

The CDR3 protein is CASSLFGGRRETQYF. The CDR3 bases are TGTGCCAGCAGTTTATTCGGGGGGCGGAGGGAGACCCAGTACTTC. The chain uses TRBV27 and TRBJ2-5; perhaps TRBD2 as D (7 bases). Germline loops: CDR1 MNHEY, CDR2 SMNVEV (reference sequence). This CDR3 is built from 15 residues. V lost 1 base and J lost 5, with 14 bases in between.

This clone has a handful of counts. The V and J genes are TRBV7-6 and TRBJ1-1, with D maybe TRBD1 (5 bases). V was clipped by 5 bases and J by 0 bases, with 13 bases between them. Germline V lookup: CDR1 SGHVS, CDR2 FNYEAQ. This CDR3 is 15 amino acids long. This chain's CDR3 is CASSRTDTMNTEAFF. CDR3 DNA: TGTGCCAGCAGCCGGACGGACACGATGAACACTGAAGCTTTCTTT.

The gene calls are TRBV4-1 and TRBJ2-7; 7 nucleotides align to TRBD2. The CDR3 is made up of 13 amino acids. Trimming removed 4 bases from V and 5 bases from J; junction bases left unmatched: 5. Germline CDR1 is MGHRA and CDR2 is YSYEKL. The CDR3 is CASSLRLADEQYF. DNA of the CDR3: TGCGCCAGCAGCCTGCGACTAGCAGACGAGCAGTACTTC.

The table lists this clone with a count of one. This sequence joins TRBV5-4 and TRBJ2-2, with D possibly TRBD1 on 5 matching bases. The CDR3 is 14 amino acids. Germline loops: CDR1 SGHNT, CDR2 YYREEE (reference sequence). With 1 base removed from V and 4 bases from J, the gap between germline ends came to 8 bases. As DNA, the CDR3 is TGTGCCAGCAGCTTGAGACAGACCACCGGGGAGCTGTTTTTT. Translation gives CASSLRQTTGELFF. Using reference TRBV5-4 and TRBJ2-2 for the parts outside the CDR3, the full variable domain is ETGVTQSPTHLIKTRGQQVTLRCSSQSGHNTVSWYQQALGQGPQFIFQYYREEENGRGNFPPRFSGLQFPNYSSELNVNALELDDSALYLCASSLRQTTGELFFGEGSRLTVL.

The chain employs TRBV5-1 and TRBJ2-7; 8 bases are a match to TRBD1. The V gene end was trimmed by 2 bases and the J gene end by 4 bases; junction bases not matched to a gene: 8. The CDR3 is made up of 15 amino acids. Germline V gene sequence: CDR1 SGHRS, CDR2 YFSETQ. For the CDR3, the DNA is TGCGCCAGCAGCTTAAGTACCGGGACAGGTTACGAGCAGTACTTC. As protein: CASSLSTGTGYEQYF.

This clone was seen a single time. The chain is built from TRBV9 and TRBJ2-3; D gene ambiguous. CDR3 size: 14 residues. Looked up from germline, CDR1 is SGDLS and CDR2 is YYNGEE. V gave up 4 bases and J gave up 0 bases, with 9 bases separating them. CDR3 region: CASSPRPSTDTQYF. The CDR3 bases are TGTGCCAGCAGCCCTAGACCGAGCACAGATACGCAGTATTTT.

The chain uses TRBV5-1 and TRBJ2-2; 13 positions agree with TRBD2. Germline trimming cut 1 base from V and 5 bases from J; bases unmatched to any gene: 5. The length of the CDR3 is 17 residues. The germline V gene has CDR1 SGHRS and CDR2 YFSETQ. CDR3 coding DNA: TGCGCCAGCAGCTTGACAGGGACTAGCGGGGTTACCGGGGAGCTGTTTTTT. It codes for CASSLTGTSGVTGELFF. Full variable domain (rest looked up from reference TRBV5-1 and TRBJ2-2): KAGVTQTPRYLIKTRGQQVTLSCSPISGHRSVSWYQQTPGQGLQFLFEYFSETQRNKGNFPGRFSGRQFSNSRSEMNVSTLELGDSALYLCASSLTGTSGVTGELFFGEGSRLTVL.

This clone was counted once. The germline gene is not matched at one end of the junction; a read error may be the cause. This chain connects TRBV7-7 to TRBJ2-5, with 9 bases that match TRBD2. This CDR3 contains 16 residues. Germline V gives CDR1 SSHAT, CDR2 FNYEAQ (reference sequence). Here the CDR3 reads CASSLGSGGPRETQYF. CDR3 DNA sequence: TGTGCTAGCAGCTTAGGGAGCGGGGGGCCGCGAGAGACCCAGTACTTC.

The chain combines TRBV7-2 with TRBJ2-1, with 11 bases fitting TRBD2. The CDR3 covers 16 residues. Germline CDR1 reads SGHTA; CDR2 reads FQGNSA. V was pared by 5 bases and J by 4 bases, with 7 bases of the junction left unmatched. CDR3: CASSPWTSGPYNEQFF. The CDR3 DNA reads as TGTGCCAGCAGCCCGTGGACTAGCGGGCCTTACAATGAGCAGTTCTTC.

This clone was seen just once. The chain recombines TRBV5-1 with TRBJ2-2; 10 nucleotides align to TRBD1. V gave up 7 bases and J gave up 0 bases; unmatched junction bases: 6. From germline, CDR1 is SGHRS and CDR2 YFSETQ. This CDR3 contains 16 residues. This CDR3 reads CASLPGQGTNTGELFF. The CDR3 bases are TGCGCCAGCTTACCGGGACAGGGGACGAACACCGGGGAGCTGTTTTTT.

This chain uses TRBV6-5 with TRBJ2-7, with 11 bases matching TRBD2. Losses at the gene ends were 6 bases for V and 6 bases for J; bases not matched to a gene: 10. CDR1 is MNHEY, CDR2 SVGAGI, per germline. The CDR3 loop spans 15 amino acids. Here the CDR3 reads CASSRDTSGSFEQYF. In DNA, the CDR3 is TGTGCCAGCAGCCGAGATACTAGCGGGAGTTTCGAGCAGTACTTC.

The rearrangement uses TRBV2 and TRBJ2-1, with 9 bases identical to TRBD2. CDR1 is SNHLY and CDR2 is FYNNEI in the germline V gene. V dropped 8 bases and J dropped 7; count of bases not matched to a gene: 12. The CDR3 is 15 residues long. The CDR3 bases are TGTGCCAGCTTTGGTGGGGGCGGGAGGGGGAATGAGCAGTTCTTC. Translated: CASFGGGGRGNEQFF.

The chain joins TRBV9 to TRBJ1-2; D may be TRBD1 (5 bases). The CDR3 extends over 15 amino acids. Germline CDR1 is SGDLS and CDR2 is YYNGEE. V was cut by 0 bases and J by 4 bases, with 13 bases left in between. This CDR3 is CASSVEGLGVYGYTF. CDR3 nucleotides: TGTGCCAGCAGCGTAGAGGGACTGGGGGTCTATGGCTACACCTTC.

In this sample, this clone turned up a few times. This chain connects TRBV7-8 to TRBJ1-1; maybe TRBD1 (6 bases). This CDR3 region has 14 residues. Germline V gene lookup returns CDR1 SGHVS and CDR2 FQNEAQ. Trimming removed 5 bases from V and 1 base from J, with 11 bases in between. The CDR3 bases are TGTGCCAGCAGCCCACAGACAGGGAACACTGAAGCTTTCTTT. This translates into CASSPQTGNTEAFF.

V and J are TRBV3-1 (or the pseudogene TRBV3-2) and TRBJ2-6; 7 bases agree with TRBD2. After removal of 2 bases from V and 0 bases from J, the junction contained 4 bases not matched to a gene. In germline, CDR1 is LGHDT, CDR2 YNNKEL (reference sequence). The CDR3 runs to 17 residues. The CDR3: CASSQLAVGSGANVLTF. The DNA for the CDR3 is TGTGCCAGCAGCCAACTAGCGGTGGGCTCTGGGGCCAACGTCCTGACTTTC.

The DNA of the CDR3 is TGTGCCAGCAGCCGGGACAGGGGCTCTGGAAACACCATATATTTT. This codes for CASSRDRGSGNTIYF. The rearrangement joins TRBV5-8 to TRBJ1-3, with 10 nucleotides matching TRBD1. The trim removed 4 bases at V and 0 bases at J, leaving 1 base unmatched. CDR3 length: 15 amino acids. Per the germline V gene, CDR1 is SGHTS and CDR2 is YDEGEE.